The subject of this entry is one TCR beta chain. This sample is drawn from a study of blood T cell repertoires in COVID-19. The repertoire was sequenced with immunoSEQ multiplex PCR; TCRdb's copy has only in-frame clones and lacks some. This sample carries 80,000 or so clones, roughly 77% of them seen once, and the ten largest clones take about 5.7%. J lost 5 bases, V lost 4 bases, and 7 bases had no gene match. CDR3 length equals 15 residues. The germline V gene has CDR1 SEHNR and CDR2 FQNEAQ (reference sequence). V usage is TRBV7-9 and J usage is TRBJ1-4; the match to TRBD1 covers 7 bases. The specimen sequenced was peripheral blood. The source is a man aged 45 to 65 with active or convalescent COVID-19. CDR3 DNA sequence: TGTGCCAGCAGCTCAGGGACAGCAATCAATGAAAAACTGTTTTTT. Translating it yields CASSSGTAINEKLFF.